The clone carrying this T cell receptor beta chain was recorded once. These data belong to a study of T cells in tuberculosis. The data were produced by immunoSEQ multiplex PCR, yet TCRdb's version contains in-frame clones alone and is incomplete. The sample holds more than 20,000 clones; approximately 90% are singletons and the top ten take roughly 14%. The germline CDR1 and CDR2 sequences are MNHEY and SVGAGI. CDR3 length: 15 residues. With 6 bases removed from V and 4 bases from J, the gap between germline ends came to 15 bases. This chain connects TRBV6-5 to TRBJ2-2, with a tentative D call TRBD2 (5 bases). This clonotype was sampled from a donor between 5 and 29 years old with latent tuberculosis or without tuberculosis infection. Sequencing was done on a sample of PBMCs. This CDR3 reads CASSPQGSRTGELFF. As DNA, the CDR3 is TGTGCCAGCAGCCCACAAGGGAGTCGCACCGGGGAGCTGTTTTTT.